This T cell receptor (beta chain) was sequenced in a study of OX40 agonist ivuxolimab in advanced cancers. As to this clone: The junction does not match germline at one end; this may be a read error.

Measured with immunoSEQ multiplex PCR; TCRdb has only the in-frame clones, and not every one. The sample holds 65,000 to 90,000 clones, more than 80% seen once. The CDR3 runs 16 residues. Looked up from germline, CDR1 is SSHAT and CDR2 is FNYEAQ (reference sequence). The rearrangement links TRBV7-7 to TRBJ2-1; weak D call: TRBD2 (6 bases). This specimen was CD4+ or CD8+ T cells sorted from blood, taken in a trial of the OX40 agonist ivuxolimab. The clonotype was recovered from an adult with an advanced solid tumor such as melanoma, head and neck, liver or kidney cancer. CDR3 coding DNA: TGTGCTAGCAGCTTAACGACTAGTTCCTCCTACAATGAGCAGTTCTTC. Translating gives CASSLTTSSSYNEQFF.